These 14 T cell receptor beta chains were all obtained from the same sample, sequenced in a study of cytomegalovirus exposure and HLA in healthy donors. 13 Jbeta primers and 60 Vbeta primers were used for the PCR. Sequencing used immunoSEQ multiplex PCR; TCRdb keeps in-frame clones, though not all of them. In the table there are about 300,000 clones, around 86% of which are singletons. Sequenced sample: PBMCs. Receptor source: a man in his forties in good health and CMV-seropositive.

The chain uses TRBV6-1 and TRBJ2-1; 13 bases map to TRBD2. J lost 6 bases, V lost 4 bases, and 9 bases had no gene match. CDR3 size: 17 residues. Germline V gene data show CDR1 as MNHNS and CDR2 as SASEGT. This chain's CDR3 is CASSAGLAGLSPNEQFF. The CDR3 DNA is TGTGCCAGCAGTGCGGGACTAGCGGGACTCTCTCCCAATGAGCAGTTCTTC.

The chain combines TRBV9 with TRBJ2-2; 9 bases line up with TRBD2. Unmatched junction bases numbered 11, after V lost 1 base and J lost 1 base. CDR3 size: 19 residues. Germline loops: CDR1 SGDLS, CDR2 YYNGEE. CDR3 sequence reads: CASSVRSGRPDLNTGELFF. The CDR3 DNA reads TGTGCCAGCAGCGTAAGGAGCGGGAGGCCGGATTTGAACACCGGGGAGCTGTTTTTT.

The chain recombines TRBV4-3 with TRBJ2-1; the D is unclear. The V gene's germline CDR1 is LGHNA and CDR2 YSLEER. The CDR3 is made up of 14 amino acids. V was shortened by 4 bases and J by 8 bases, with 15 bases between the two germline ends. The CDR3 region is CASSRSLLSDEQFF. The CDR3 DNA sequence: TGCGCCAGCAGCCGATCGCTCTTAAGCGATGAGCAGTTCTTC.

This clone was found a few times. V gene TRBV7-2 combines with J gene TRBJ2-6; 7 positions agree with TRBD1. Germline trimming cut 4 bases from V and 0 bases from J; bases unmatched to any gene: 12. This CDR3 is 19 amino acids long. Germline CDR1 reads SGHTA; CDR2 reads FQGNSA. The CDR3 region is CASSSVRTGLLSGANVLTF. The CDR3 bases are TGTGCCAGCAGCTCCGTAAGGACAGGACTCCTCTCTGGGGCCAACGTCCTGACTTTC.

This sequence joins TRBV28 and TRBJ2-3; TRBD2 matches at 8 bases. The length of the CDR3 is 14 residues. CDR1 is MDHEN, CDR2 SYDVKM, per germline. V lost 5 bases, J lost 6 bases, and 7 bases stayed unmatched. The CDR3 spells CASSRSGRTDTQYF. CDR3 nucleotides: TGTGCCAGCAGTAGGAGCGGGAGAACGGATACGCAGTATTTT. Full variable domain (missing parts from reference TRBV28 and TRBJ2-3): DVKVTQSSRYLVKRTGEKVFLECVQDMDHENMFWYRQDPGLGLRLIYFSYDVKMKEKGDIPEGYSVSREKKERFSLILESASTNQTSMYLCASSRSGRTDTQYFGPGTRLTVL.

The J gene is TRBJ1-3, the V gene TRBV7-2, with 7 bases matching TRBD1. The CDR3 consists of 17 residues. Germline V gives CDR1 SGHTA, CDR2 FQGNSA. V shed 2 bases and J 4 bases; nucleotides not matched to a gene: 11. CDR3 residues: CASSLRAGGSLGNTIYF. Written as DNA, the CDR3 is TGTGCCAGCAGCTTAAGGGCAGGGGGTTCGTTAGGAAACACCATATATTTT.

This clone appeared once. The chain has TRBV5-4 and TRBJ1-1, with D maybe TRBD1 (5 bases). Between the trimmed V and J ends, which lost 0 bases and 3 bases, there was a span of 18 bases. The CDR3 spans 17 residues. In germline, CDR1 is SGHNT, CDR2 YYREEE (reference sequence). CDR3 bases: TGTGCCAGCAGCTTGGAGTTGTTGCGGGGCCAGGACACTGAAGCTTTCTTT. It translates to CASSLELLRGQDTEAFF.

This clone was counted a few times. The J gene is TRBJ2-6, the V gene TRBV15; 13 nucleotides agree with TRBD2. There are 19 residues in the CDR3. J lost 2 bases, V lost 8 bases, and 12 bases had no gene match. Germline V gives CDR1 LNHNV, CDR2 YYDKDF (reference sequence). This CDR3 reads CATPRIGTSGTPGANVLTF. CDR3 bases: TGTGCCACCCCCCGGATAGGGACTAGCGGGACCCCTGGGGCCAACGTCCTGACTTTC.

This clone showed up just a few times. J is TRBJ1-4 and V is TRBV5-1; 8 bases align to TRBD1. The ends lost 3 bases at V and 8 bases at J; junction bases unmatched: 6. Germline values: CDR1 SGHRS, CDR2 YFSETQ. The CDR3 runs 14 residues. This CDR3 is CASSSDREFEKLFF. CDR3 in DNA: TGCGCCAGCAGCTCGGACAGGGAATTCGAAAAACTGTTTTTT.

The chain uses TRBV28 and TRBJ2-7; 7 nucleotides align to TRBD1. CDR1 is MDHEN and CDR2 is SYDVKM in the germline V gene. The CDR3 consists of 15 residues. The J segment lost 1 base and the V segment lost 2 bases, leaving 5 bases of the junction unmatched. CDR3 nucleotide sequence: TGTGCCAGCAGTTTAGGACAGGTAACATCCTACGAGCAGTACTTC. Protein sequence: CASSLGQVTSYEQYF.

This clone was seen only a few times. The chain carries TRBV7-2 and TRBJ2-3; D gene unclear. The CDR3 consists of 14 residues. Looked up from germline, CDR1 is SGHTA and CDR2 is FQGNSA. The V end lost 4 bases, the J end lost 0 bases, and 8 bases lay between the germline ends. The CDR3 DNA reads TGTGCCAGCAGCTCTCTGACTAGCACAGATACGCAGTATTTT. Its protein product is CASSSLTSTDTQYF.

The genes are TRBV9 and TRBJ2-3; D perhaps matches TRBD1 (5 bases). This CDR3 spans 15 amino acids. Germline values: CDR1 SGDLS, CDR2 YYNGEE. The V end lost 0 bases, the J end lost 2 bases, and 10 bases lay between the germline ends. The CDR3 protein is CASSVDRGPTDTQYF. CDR3 DNA: TGTGCCAGCAGCGTAGATAGGGGTCCCACAGATACGCAGTATTTT. The variable domain in full, with the rest retrieved from reference TRBV9 and TRBJ2-3, is DSGVTQTPKHLITATGQRVTLRCSPRSGDLSVYWYQQSLDQGLQFLIQYYNGEERAKGNILERFSAQQFPDLHSELNLSSLELGDSALYFCASSVDRGPTDTQYFGPGTRLTVL.

The V gene is TRBV6-4, the J gene TRBJ2-1, with TRBD2 matching over 11 bases. CDR1 and CDR2 (germline): MRHNA, SNTAGT. The CDR3 is 15 residues long. V dropped 5 bases and J dropped 6; count of bases not matched to a gene: 6. The CDR3 DNA is TGTGCCAGCAGTACCGGGACTAGCGGACTCAATGAGCAGTTCTTC. It is translated as CASSTGTSGLNEQFF.

V gene TRBV27 combines with J gene TRBJ2-7; weak D call: TRBD2 (5 bases). The CDR3 has 13 residues. The germline V gene encodes CDR1 MNHEY and CDR2 SMNVEV (reference sequence). V dropped 2 bases and J dropped 4 bases, with 9 bases sitting between them. The CDR3 DNA follows: TGTGCCAGCAGTTTAAAGAGGGAATACGAGCAGTACTTC. Translation: CASSLKREYEQYF.